These 7 T cell receptor beta chains came from one sample sequenced in a study of blood T cell repertoires in COVID-19. Produced via immunoSEQ multiplex PCR; TCRdb's table is partial and in-frame only. The profile shows over 150,000 clones, around nine tenths of them singletons. Material for sequencing was peripheral blood. All receptors derive from a man aged 55 to 70 with COVID-19, enrolled during active disease.

The chain recombines TRBV12-5 with TRBJ1-5; 9 positions agree with TRBD1. The CDR3 contains 16 residues. CDR1 is LGHNT, CDR2 FRNRAP, per germline. J was trimmed by 5 bases and V by 5 bases; bases with no gene match: 10. The CDR3 sequence is CASGPWGQGADQPQHF. Here the CDR3 DNA reads TGTGCTAGTGGTCCGTGGGGACAGGGAGCCGATCAGCCCCAGCATTTT. Using reference TRBV12-5 and TRBJ1-5 for the parts outside the CDR3, the full variable domain is DARVTQTPRHKVTEMGQEVTMRCQPILGHNTVFWYRQTMMQGLELLAYFRNRAPLDDSGMPKDRFSAEMPDATLATLKIQPSEPRDSAVYFCASGPWGQGADQPQHFGDGTRLSIL.

Of note for this clone: A junction end diverges from the germline sequence, so it may reflect a read error. The chain combines TRBV7-7 with TRBJ2-3; the match to TRBD2 covers 7 bases. The CDR3 extends over 15 amino acids. The germline V gene has CDR1 SSHAT and CDR2 FNYEAQ (reference sequence). The CDR3 DNA is TGTGCTAGCAGCGTTAACCGGGGAGGGACAGATACGCAGTATTTT. This encodes CASSVNRGGTDTQYF.

The genes are TRBV15 and TRBJ1-4; weak D call: TRBD1 (5 bases). Germline CDR1 reads LNHNV; CDR2 reads YYDKDF (reference sequence). The CDR3 consists of 17 residues. Trimming took off 6 bases at V and 3 bases at J, with 20 bases between the two ends. The CDR3 sequence: CATRHVGPSEANEKLFF. The CDR3 DNA follows: TGTGCCACCAGACATGTGGGGCCCTCTGAGGCTAATGAAAAACTGTTTTTT.

The J gene is TRBJ1-5, the V gene TRBV19; tentative D call: TRBD1 (6 bases). In germline, CDR1 is LNHDA, CDR2 SQIVND (reference sequence). The length of the CDR3 is 16 residues. Between the trimmed V and J ends, which lost 4 bases and 6 bases, there was a span of 19 bases. As DNA, the CDR3 is TGTGCCAGTAGTACCACGTCAGGGGAAAGGAGTCAGCCCCAGCATTTT. It encodes CASSTTSGERSQPQHF.

The chain combines TRBV9 with TRBJ2-1, with a tentative D call TRBD1 (6 bases). Germline V lookup: CDR1 SGDLS, CDR2 YYNGEE. The length of the CDR3 is 19 residues. The V and J ends lost 4 bases and 2 bases respectively, with 25 bases between them. CDR3 sequence: CASSPSTWDTERAYNEQFF. DNA of the CDR3: TGTGCCAGCAGCCCGTCAACCTGGGACACCGAAAGAGCCTACAATGAGCAGTTCTTC.

J is TRBJ1-2 and V is TRBV6-2 or TRBV6-3; a weak D match, TRBD1 (5 bases). The V end lost 4 bases, the J end lost 2 bases, and 8 bases lay between the germline ends. The CDR3 has 13 amino acids. CDR1 MNHEY and CDR2 SVGEGT come from the germline V gene. CDR3 bases: TGTGCCAGCAGTTTGGACACGAACTATGGCTACACCTTC. Protein product: CASSLDTNYGYTF.

This chain connects TRBV19 to TRBJ1-1, with TRBD1 as a possible D gene (6 bases). Germline V gene lookup returns CDR1 LNHDA and CDR2 SQIVND (reference sequence). Trimming cost V 5 bases and J 1 base, with 20 bases left between them. CDR3 length: 17 residues. CDR3 sequence reads: CASSGGGAPMRNTEAFF. The CDR3 nucleotides are TGTGCCAGTAGTGGAGGGGGGGCACCTATGAGGAACACTGAAGCTTTCTTT. Looking up the rest from reference TRBV19 and TRBJ1-1 gives the full variable domain: DGGITQSPKYLFRKEGQNVTLSCEQNLNHDAMYWYRQDPGQGLRLIYYSQIVNDFQKGDIAEGYSVSREKKESFPLTVTSAQKNPTAFYLCASSGGGAPMRNTEAFFGQGTRLTVV.